What follows are 3 T cell receptor beta chains derived from one specimen sequenced in a study of cytomegalovirus exposure and HLA in healthy donors. The PCR ran on 60 Vbeta and 13 Jbeta primers. This table comes from immunoSEQ multiplex PCR, and its TCRdb copy is limited to in-frame clones, with some not included. The table lists 90,000 to 150,000 clones, 74% of them singletons. Source material: PBMCs. These receptors were taken from a human donor in good health.

V usage is TRBV27 and J usage is TRBJ1-2; D might be TRBD1 (5 bases). CDR3 length: 13 amino acids. Trimming stripped 2 bases from V and 4 bases from J, with 8 bases between. The germline gives CDR1 MNHEY, CDR2 SMNVEV (reference sequence). The CDR3 is CASSLKGFYGYTF. In DNA, the CDR3 is TGTGCCAGCAGTTTAAAGGGGTTCTATGGCTACACCTTC.

V usage is TRBV6-1 and J usage is TRBJ1-3, with TRBD1 matching over 11 bases. The germline V gene has CDR1 MNHNS and CDR2 SASEGT. This CDR3 contains 15 residues. Trimming removed 5 bases from V and 2 bases from J; junction bases left unmatched: 2. The CDR3 protein is CASSLGQGAGNTIYF. The CDR3 DNA sequence: TGTGCCAGCAGTTTGGGACAGGGGGCTGGAAACACCATATATTTT.

This clone showed up just a few times. This rearrangement joins TRBV9 to TRBJ2-7, with 10 positions matching TRBD1. The germline V gene encodes CDR1 SGDLS and CDR2 YYNGEE. J lost 2 bases, V lost 4 bases, and 3 bases had no gene match. There are 14 residues in the CDR3. CDR3 DNA: TGTGCCAGCAGCTTCGGGACAGGGGCCTACGAGCAGTACTTC. It codes for CASSFGTGAYEQYF.